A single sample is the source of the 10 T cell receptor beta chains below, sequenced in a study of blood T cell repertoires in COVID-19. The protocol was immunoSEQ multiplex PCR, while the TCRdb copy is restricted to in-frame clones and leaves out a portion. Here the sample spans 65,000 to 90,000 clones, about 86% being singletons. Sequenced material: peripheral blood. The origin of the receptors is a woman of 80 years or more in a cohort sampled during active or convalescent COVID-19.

The CDR3 DNA follows: TGTGCCAGCAGCGCAGGGACTAGCGGACTCTACGAGCAGTACTTC. As protein: CASSAGTSGLYEQYF. The chain employs TRBV5-6 and TRBJ2-7; 11 bases map to TRBD2. Germline CDR1 reads SGHDT; CDR2 reads YYEEEE. This CDR3 comprises 15 residues. V was pared by 4 bases and J by 3 bases, with 6 bases of the junction left unmatched.

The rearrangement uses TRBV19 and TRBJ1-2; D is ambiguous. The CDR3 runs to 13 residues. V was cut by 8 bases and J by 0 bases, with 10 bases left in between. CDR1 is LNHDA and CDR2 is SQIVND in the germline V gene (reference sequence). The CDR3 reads CASRGQANYGYTF. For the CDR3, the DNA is TGTGCCAGTCGGGGTCAAGCTAACTATGGCTACACCTTC.

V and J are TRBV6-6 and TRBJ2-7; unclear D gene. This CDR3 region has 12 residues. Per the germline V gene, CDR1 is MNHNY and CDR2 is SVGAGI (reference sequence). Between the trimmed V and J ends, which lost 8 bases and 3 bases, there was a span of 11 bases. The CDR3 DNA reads TGTGCCAGCGTGGGCCAATTCTACGAGCAGTACGTC. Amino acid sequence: CASVGQFYEQYV.

In nucleotides, the CDR3 is TGTGCCAGCAGCGAAGGGGGAGAAAAACTGTTTTTT. Its translation is CASSEGGEKLFF. This chain uses TRBV5-4 with TRBJ1-4, with D possibly being TRBD1 (6 bases). The CDR3 loop spans 12 amino acids. Trimming took off 4 bases at V and 8 bases at J, with 9 bases between the two ends. Germline V gene data show CDR1 as SGHNT and CDR2 as YYREEE (reference sequence). Filled out from reference TRBV5-4 and TRBJ1-4, the complete variable domain reads ETGVTQSPTHLIKTRGQQVTLRCSSQSGHNTVSWYQQALGQGPQFIFQYYREEENGRGNFPPRFSGLQFPNYSSELNVNALELDDSALYLCASSEGGEKLFFGSGTQLSVL.

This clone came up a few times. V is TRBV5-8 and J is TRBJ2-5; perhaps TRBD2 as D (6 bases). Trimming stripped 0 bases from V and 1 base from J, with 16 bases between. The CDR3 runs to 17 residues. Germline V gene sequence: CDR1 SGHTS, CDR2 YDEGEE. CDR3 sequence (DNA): TGTGCCAGCAGCTTGGTCGCCGGGACTCGGACCCAAGAGACCCAGTACTTC. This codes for CASSLVAGTRTQETQYF.

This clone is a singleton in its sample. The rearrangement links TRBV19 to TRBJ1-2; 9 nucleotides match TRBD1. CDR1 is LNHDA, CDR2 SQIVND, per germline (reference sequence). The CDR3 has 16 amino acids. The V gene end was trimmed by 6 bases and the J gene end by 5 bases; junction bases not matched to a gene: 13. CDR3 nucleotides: TGTGCCAGTAGCACGACAGGGGGGACCTCCATTTATGGCTACACCTTC. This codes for CASSTTGGTSIYGYTF.

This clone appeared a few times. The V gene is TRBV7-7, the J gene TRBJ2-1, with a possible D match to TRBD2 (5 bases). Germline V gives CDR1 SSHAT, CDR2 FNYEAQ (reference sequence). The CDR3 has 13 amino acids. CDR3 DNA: TGTGCTAGCGCGAAAGATTCCTACAATGAGCAGTTCTTC. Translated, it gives CASAKDSYNEQFF.

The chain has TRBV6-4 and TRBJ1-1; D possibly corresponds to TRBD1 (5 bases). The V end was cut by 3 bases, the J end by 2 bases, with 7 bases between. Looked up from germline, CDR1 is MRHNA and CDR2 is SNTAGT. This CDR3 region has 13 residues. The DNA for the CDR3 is TGTGCCAGCAGTGAAGGGGATAACACTGAAGCTTTCTTT. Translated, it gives CASSEGDNTEAFF.

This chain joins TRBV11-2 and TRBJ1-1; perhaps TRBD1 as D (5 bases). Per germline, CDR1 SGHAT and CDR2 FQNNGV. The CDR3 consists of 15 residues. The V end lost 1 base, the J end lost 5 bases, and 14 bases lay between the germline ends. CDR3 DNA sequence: TGTGCCAGCAGCTTAGCAGGGCAAAAATCGACTGAAGCTTTCTTT. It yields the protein CASSLAGQKSTEAFF.

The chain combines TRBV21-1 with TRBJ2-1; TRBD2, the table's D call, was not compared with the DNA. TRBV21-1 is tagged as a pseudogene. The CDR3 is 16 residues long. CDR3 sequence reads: CASSTPGPDKYNEQFF. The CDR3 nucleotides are TGTGCCAGCAGCACCCCGGGTCCCGATAAATACAATGAGCAGTTCTTC.